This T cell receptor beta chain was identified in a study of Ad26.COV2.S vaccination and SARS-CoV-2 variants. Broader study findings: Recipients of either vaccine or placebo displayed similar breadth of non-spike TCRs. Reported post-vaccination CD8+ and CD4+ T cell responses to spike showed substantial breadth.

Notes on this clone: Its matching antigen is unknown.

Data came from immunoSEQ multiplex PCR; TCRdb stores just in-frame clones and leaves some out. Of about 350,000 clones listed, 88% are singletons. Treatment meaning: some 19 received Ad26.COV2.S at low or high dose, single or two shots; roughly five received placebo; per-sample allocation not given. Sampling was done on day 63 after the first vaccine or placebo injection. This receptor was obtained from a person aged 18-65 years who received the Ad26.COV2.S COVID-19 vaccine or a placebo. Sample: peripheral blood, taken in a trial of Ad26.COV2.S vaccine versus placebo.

This CDR3 reads CASSLGAYEQYF. The CDR3 nucleotides are TGTGCCAGCAGTTTAGGGGCGTACGAGCAGTACTTC. The chain has TRBV12-3 or TRBV12-4 and TRBJ2-7; D is undetermined. Trimming removed 1 base from V and 4 bases from J, with 5 bases in between. The CDR3 has 12 residues.